This T cell receptor (beta chain) was identified in a study of monozygotic twins with inflammatory bowel disease. During cDNA synthesis, UMIs that each contained a 6-nucleotide sample barcode were added by means of template switching. From the 5' RACE reads, TCRdb lists one entry per CDR3 protein and no DNA. The sample data list more than 300,000 distinct CDR3 sequences. Notes on the study in general: Distinct T cell subtypes could not be told apart.

With respect to this clonotype: Its antigen is as yet unknown.

Each donor had roughly 2.3 ml of blood drawn. The CDR3 totals 13 residues. The rearrangement links TRBV12-3 or TRBV12-4 to TRBJ1-2. What was sequenced was blood. The origin of this receptor is a human donor with ulcerative colitis or Crohn's disease, or a healthy co-twin of an affected twin (not recorded which). The chain's CDR3 is CASSFHKRYGYTF.